This TCR beta chain was identified during a study of blood T cell repertoires in COVID-19. Study overall: From T cells, B-cell-depleted T cells, or PBMCs came the material, which was cDNA or gDNA.

As originally analysed: Estimated nucleated cell counts came from reference gene primer amplification. Measured with immunoSEQ multiplex PCR; TCRdb has only the in-frame clones, and not every one. V and J calls and clone size are given by that table; D and trimming were obtained from the DNA. The sample has some 45,000 clones; around 85% are singletons. The germline CDR1 and CDR2 sequences are MNHEY and SVGEGT. The CDR3 length is 11 residues. After removal of 6 bases from V and 10 bases from J, the junction contained 2 bases not matched to a gene. The receptor's source is a woman aged 80 or older with acute or convalescent COVID-19. The sequenced sample consisted of peripheral blood. The chain links TRBV6-2 or TRBV6-3 to TRBJ2-1; 8 bases are shared with TRBD2. CDR3 DNA sequence: TGTGCCAGCAGCCGGACTAGCGAGCAGTTCTTC. Its protein is CASSRTSEQFF.